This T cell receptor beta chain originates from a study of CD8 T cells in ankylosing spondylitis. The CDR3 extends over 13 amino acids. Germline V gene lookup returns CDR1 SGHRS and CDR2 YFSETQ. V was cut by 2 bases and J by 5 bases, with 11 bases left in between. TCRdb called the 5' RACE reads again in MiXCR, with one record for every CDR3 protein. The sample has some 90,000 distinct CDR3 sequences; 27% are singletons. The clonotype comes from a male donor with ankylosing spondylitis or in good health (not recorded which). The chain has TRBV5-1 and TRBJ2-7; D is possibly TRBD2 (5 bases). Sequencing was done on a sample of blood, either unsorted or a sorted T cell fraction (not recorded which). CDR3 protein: CASSFGVGNEQYV. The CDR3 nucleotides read TGCGCCAGCAGCTTCGGGGTAGGTAACGAGCAGTACGTC.